What follows is one T cell receptor beta chain and its context. Its specificity is unknown. The data were taken from a study of shared clonotypes between healthy human individuals. The assay was immunoSEQ multiplex PCR, and TCRdb's table has in-frame clones only and misses some. The sample contains roughly 300,000 clones, about nine tenths of which appear only once. In CD8 memory, CD45RO+ cells were put together with CCR7-negative CD45RA+ TemRA cells. Trimming removed 0 bases from V and 5 bases from J; junction bases left unmatched: 6. CDR3 length equals 15 residues. Germline lookup yields CDR1 SGDLS and CDR2 YYNGEE. Study-wide results and caveats: Relative to memory subsets, naive subsets generally showed larger estimated richness. Some clonotypes were shared by all four sorted-subset donors, while others were not shared. The non-shared ones had lower generation probabilities than the shared ones.

Input material: memory CD8+ T cells sorted from blood. The subset denotes: CD45RO+ cells pooled with CCR7-negative TemRA cells. The sequence was collected from a man younger than 30 in good health. The gene calls are TRBV9 and TRBJ2-7; 9 bases match TRBD2. As DNA, the CDR3 is TGTGCCAGCAGCGTAGGGGGACTAGCAAAAGACGAGCAGTACTTC. It translates to CASSVGGLAKDEQYF.